This T cell receptor (beta chain) was captured by sequencing in a study of cytomegalovirus exposure and HLA in healthy donors listed by TCRdb under 2017. In terms of the full investigation: An earlier analysis of some 550 of the donors reported approximately 300 Gb of sequence data and some 100 million unique TCR beta sequences from about 180 million T cells. Donor age, sex, ethnicity and CMV serostatus were compiled alongside the repertoire data. Of the 350 to 400 genotyped donors, roughly 80% fell in the genetic ancestry cluster associated with self-reported Caucasian donors. A later analysis re-analyzed previously published TCR beta repertoires from about 600 donors and added high-resolution HLA genotyping to study TCR occurrence patterns. To predict cytomegalovirus infection status, the study combined high-throughput TCR immunosequencing, statistical association of individual TCRs with disease status, and machine learning. A later genetic analysis took genome-wide SNP genotypes for about 60% of the roughly 670 donors and used that subset as a discovery cohort. Because of strong linkage in the cohort, four or five DR-DQ haplotypes were treated as single units for association and clustering. Typing coverage varied by locus: 629-630 donors for A, B, C, DRB1 and DQB1; around 560 for DQA1; around 610 for DPA1; some 470 for DPB1. A separate validation cohort of 90 to 150 different subjects was used in addition to the 666-subject first cohort. In an earlier analysis of several hundred of the donors, high-throughput TCR beta sequencing was used to judge whether each TCR beta V gene segment behaved as functional or pseudogenic. Rather than drawing on any new phenotypic data, the later analysis identified candidate immune exposures from TCR beta sequences and the way those sequences occurred across donors. Among roughly 400 genotyped donors of the cohort, an average of about 240,000 unique TCR beta nucleotide sequences was sequenced per donor, of which 15% to 20% were non-productive. Class I and class II HLA loci were covered by the typing at four-digit resolution. The study aimed to test whether signatures of past pathogen exposure could be identified by cataloging public T cell receptors. All discovery cohort repertoires had been generated on a single sequencing platform. The study used immunosequencing to profile the T cell repertoires of approximately 640 subjects and linked those repertoires to cytomegalovirus serostatus. Roughly 300 gigabases of sequencing data and around 85 million unique TCR sequences made up an early release that covered several hundred HLA-typed donors.

General study outcomes and caveats: Immune exposure information for the cohort was limited to CMV serostatus. A later analysis found that most CMV-associated TCR beta chains appeared HLA-restricted, with HLA associations seemingly driven largely by CMV exposure. According to a later analysis, TCR association rates differed among HLA loci, with DRB1 alleles showing the most associated TCRs and HLA-C alleles showing the fewest. In a later analysis, HLA-associated TCR beta chains were found to be more clonally expanded and to have lower generation probabilities than equally common non-associated chains. In a later genetic analysis, a missense DCLRE1C variant was associated with V-gene and J-gene trimming of TCR beta chains, and the association was replicated in an independent cohort. The cohort was sequenced for TCR beta chains only, and without alpha or paired-chain data the features that could be detected were limited. The presence/absence analyses assumed that sequencing depth was roughly uniform across donors, and that assumption may not be true. A few of the identified cytomegalovirus-associated TCR beta chains were confirmed in vitro to be specific for cytomegalovirus antigens. At a false discovery rate of 0.05, a later analysis linked under 20,000 TCR beta sequences to specific HLA alleles. Broadly in line with IMGT annotations, most TCR beta V segments showed up in productive rearrangements about 90% or about 30% of the time in an earlier analysis of under 700 of the donors. Assigning TCR associations to individual alleles was difficult when HLA alleles, especially DR and DQ, strongly co-occurred. According to a later analysis, parvovirus B19, influenza, CMV and Epstein-Barr virus appeared linked to several top co-occurrence clusters. It was suggested by the authors that the approach could potentially be generalized to other disease states and immunological phenotypes. About 17 rarely observed V segments, including chromosome 9 orphons, were excluded from the earlier analysis of a few hundred of the donors because counts were too low. In the study, around 150 TCR beta chains were listed as associated with cytomegalovirus. A further reported finding was that TCR beta sequences accurately predicted the HLA-A and HLA-B alleles for most subjects in the first cohort. While some public TCRs were present in many individuals, most TCR sequences turned up only very rarely across donors. The sequencing pipeline was judged likely to have produced a cluster of highly shared sequence variants as a technical artifact. Linkage disequilibrium might explain the correlated functional status among segregating V segments, but an unknown experimental factor could not be ruled out. The classifier was reported to diagnose cytomegalovirus status with high specificity and sensitivity in both the original and validation cohorts. Because HLA typing was unavailable for some donors at each locus, only the typed subset was used in association tests. According to a later genetic analysis, donors in an Asian-associated ancestry cluster had fewer N-insertions in productive TCRs than the roughly 670-donor mean.

This clone was picked up a small number of times. Its antigen remains undetermined. No much larger clone is present one base from it, and per-base qualities are unavailable. Other DNA sequences within the sample encode an identical CDR3. Library generation was performed with the immunoSEQ multiplex PCR assay. A mixture of 60 forward primers for TCR Vbeta segments and 13 reverse primers for TCR Jbeta segments was used in the multiplex PCR. Amplification of the CDR3 region of rearranged TCR beta genes was performed with a multiplex PCR assay on genomic DNA. On the Illumina HiSeq System, the amplified TCR beta libraries were sequenced as 87-base-pair reads. The original methods were these. Across the roughly 700 repertoires, a later analysis counted approximately 75 million unique TCR beta chains, approximately 12 million of which were shared by at least two donors. To remove PCR and sequencing errors, raw reads were error-corrected and collapsed into unique sequences using a nearest-neighbor algorithm that merged closely related sequences. To assign V, D and J gene segments, CDR3 sequences were aligned to IMGT reference sequences. For a sequence to be retained, a match of at least six nucleotides was required to both a V gene segment and a J gene segment. A rearrangement was called productive if the CDR3 had no stop codons and remained in frame with V and J, and every other rearrangement was called non-productive. Following IMGT convention, CDR3 was defined as the stretch from the second conserved V-encoded cysteine to the conserved J-encoded phenylalanine. The earlier analysis of 500 to 650 of the donors excluded any sequence lacking an unambiguous match to a single V gene segment. An earlier analysis of about 590 of the donors classified V segments as functional when productive rearrangements were above 56.7% and as segregating when the standard deviation between donors was above 5%. To diagnose cytomegalovirus status from the catalog of TCR beta chain sequences, a statistical classification framework was built. A later analysis assigned V and J genes by comparing TCR nucleotide sequences with IMGT/GENE-DB human TR gene sequences. The TCRdist pipeline was used in a later analysis to assign CDR3 sequences and most-parsimonious VDJ recombination scenarios. In a later analysis, each TCR beta chain was defined by its CDR3 amino acid sequence together with its V-gene family, and reads lacking a unique V-gene family were excluded. A later analysis removed several hundred highly shared, low-generation-probability nucleotide sequences to deal with suspected cross-contamination and a sequencing artifact. A later analysis calculated a clonal expansion index for each public chain from normalized within-repertoire ranks of inferred template counts. In a later analysis, generation probabilities were computed with a VDJ recombination model fitted to out-of-frame rearrangements, and the resulting probabilities were checked against IGoR. In a later analysis, TCR-TCR, TCR-HLA and TCR-CMV co-occurrence was scored with hypergeometric tests, and a repertoire-size bias correction was applied to TCR pairs. False discovery rates were estimated in a later analysis by permuting HLA or CMV assignments 20 times. In a later analysis, co-occurring TCRs were grouped using DBSCAN, with TCRdist sequence similarity added in when clustering inside HLA-allele-positive subsets. Co-occurrence clustering excluded repertoires with fewer than 30,000 or more than 120,000 public chains, plus five with anomalous nucleotide sharing. Not all clones reach the TCRdb copy of this immuneACCESS table, which keeps in-frame sequences only. Checked studies attribute under half of the gap to unresolved V genes and leave the rest unexplained. V and J calls plus clone size are reproduced from that table; the DNA served to infer D and trimming. Across this sample there are more than 110,000 clones, with around 75% seen only once. The ten biggest clones cover about 3.1% of the sample.

In total, 630 or so healthy bone marrow donors made up the cohort. At the time of sampling, every cohort member was nominally healthy, though immune exposures that went unrecorded were likely present. The donor tested CMV seronegative, placing the donor among the roughly 400 seronegative members of the cohort. Each donor provided a peripheral blood sample, and peripheral blood mononuclear cells were used for TCR beta sequencing. The Qiagen DNeasy Blood Extraction Kit was used to extract genomic DNA from the blood cell samples. The TCR originated in a female donor in good health and CMV-seronegative. Sequencing was carried out using PBMCs.

The nucleotide sequence is TGTGCCTGGAGTGTAGCGGGAGGCACAGATACGCAGTATTTT. Its coded protein is CAWSVAGGTDTQYF. This receptor chain uses TRBV30 and TRBJ2-3; 8 junctional bases match TRBD2. Measured from the cysteine to the phenylalanine, the CDR3 is 14 residues long. Only CDR3 DNA remains: 42 bases, in frame from the first base. Trimming accounts for 0 bases at V and 1 base at J, while the number of junction bases matched to no gene is 0. Reading the germline V gene (reference sequence) gives CDR1 GTSNPN and CDR2 SVGIG.